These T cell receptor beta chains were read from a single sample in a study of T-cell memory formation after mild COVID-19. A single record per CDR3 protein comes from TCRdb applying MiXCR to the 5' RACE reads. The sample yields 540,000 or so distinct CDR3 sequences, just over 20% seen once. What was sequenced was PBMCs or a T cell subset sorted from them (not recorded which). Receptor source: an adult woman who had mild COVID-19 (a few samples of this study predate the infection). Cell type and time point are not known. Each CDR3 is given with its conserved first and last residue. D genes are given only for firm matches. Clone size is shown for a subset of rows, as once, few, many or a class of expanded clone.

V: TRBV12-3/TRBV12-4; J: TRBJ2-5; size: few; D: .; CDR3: CASSASGPRKETQYF; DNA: TGTGCCAGCAGTGCCTCCGGCCCGAGGAAGGAGACCCAGTACTTC
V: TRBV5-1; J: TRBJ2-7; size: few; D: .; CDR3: CASSLEWGYYEQYF; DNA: TGCGCCAGCAGCTTAGAGTGGGGTTACTACGAGCAGTACTTC
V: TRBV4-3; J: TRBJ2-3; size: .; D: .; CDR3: CASSQDMGEAPVDTQYF; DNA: TGCGCCAGCAGCCAAGATATGGGGGAGGCCCCGGTGGATACGCAGTATTTT
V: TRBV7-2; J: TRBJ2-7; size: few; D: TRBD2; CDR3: CASSLNLDGTTEQYF; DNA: TGTGCCAGCAGCTTAAACCTTGACGGGACTACCGAGCAGTACTTC
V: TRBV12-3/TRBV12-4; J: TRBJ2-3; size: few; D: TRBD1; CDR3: CASRKTGGSPDTQYF; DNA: TGTGCCAGCAGAAAGACAGGGGGCAGCCCAGATACGCAGTATTTT
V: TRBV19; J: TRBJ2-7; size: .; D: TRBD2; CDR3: CASSTIAGNEQYF; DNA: TGTGCCAGTAGTACCATAGCGGGAAACGAGCAGTACTTC
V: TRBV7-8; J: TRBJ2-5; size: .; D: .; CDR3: CASSSAGQPIQETQYF; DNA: TGTGCCAGCAGCTCCGCCGGACAGCCCATCCAAGAGACCCAGTACTTC
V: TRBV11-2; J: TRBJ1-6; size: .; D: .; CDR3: CASSLRSGVSPLHF; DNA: TGTGCCAGCAGCTTGAGGTCCGGGGTCTCACCCCTCCACTTT
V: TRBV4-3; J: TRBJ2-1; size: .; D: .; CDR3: CASSQELPGSYNEQFF; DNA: TGCGCCAGCAGCCAAGAACTCCCTGGCTCCTACAATGAGCAGTTCTTC
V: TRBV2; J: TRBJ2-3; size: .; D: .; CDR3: CASSPTRVTQYF; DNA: TGTGCCAGCAGTCCGACTAGAGTCACGCAGTATTTT
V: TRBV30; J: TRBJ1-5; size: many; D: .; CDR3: CAWSEQGNQPQHF; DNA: TGTGCCTGGAGTGAGCAGGGAAATCAGCCCCAGCATTTT
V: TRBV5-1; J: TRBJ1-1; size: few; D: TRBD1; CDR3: CASSVTGGRNTEAFF; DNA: TGCGCCAGCAGCGTAACAGGGGGAAGGAACACTGAAGCTTTCTTT
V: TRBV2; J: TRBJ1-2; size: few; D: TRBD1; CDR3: CASRWTGGNYGYTF; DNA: TGTGCCAGCAGATGGACAGGGGGCAACTATGGCTACACCTTC
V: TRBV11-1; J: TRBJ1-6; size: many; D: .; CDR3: CASSLKIDSPLHF; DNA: TGTGCCAGCAGCTTAAAGATCGATTCACCCCTCCACTTT
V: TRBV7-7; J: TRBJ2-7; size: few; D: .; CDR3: CASSLMSSEQYF; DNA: TGTGCCAGCAGCTTGATGAGCAGCGAGCAGTACTTC
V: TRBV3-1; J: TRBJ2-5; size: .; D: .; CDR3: CASSQDLGRVTQYF; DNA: TGTGCCAGCAGCCAAGATCTCGGCAGGGTAACCCAGTACTTC
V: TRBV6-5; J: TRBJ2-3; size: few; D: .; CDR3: CASSYYRERTDTQYF; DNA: TGTGCCAGCAGCTACTACAGGGAGAGGACAGATACGCAGTATTTT